Listed below are T cell receptor beta chains from one sample, sequenced in a study of breast tumors, draining lymph nodes, adjacent tissues. TCRdb independently ran MiXCR on the multiplex PCR reads; one entry per CDR3 protein. The sample consists of 70,000 to 85,000 distinct CDR3 sequences, approximately 20% of them appearing once. Sequencing was performed on axillary lymph node tissue. These receptor sequences come from a female donor with breast cancer. Some clones in this sample may be carry-over from other donors' samples. The CDR3 runs from the conserved cysteine through the conserved F or W. The order of the fields is D gene, V gene, J gene, clone size, CDR3 protein, CDR3 DNA. A D gene is named only where the DNA matches it firmly. The size field is filled for only some rows; it gives once, few, many or a size class.

d_call: .; v_call: TRBV7-9; j_call: TRBJ2-5; clone_size: many; cdr3_aa: CASSLGGALIQETQYF; cdr3_nt: TGTGCCAGCAGCTTAGGCGGGGCCCTAATTCAAGAGACCCAGTACTTC
d_call: .; v_call: TRBV28; j_call: TRBJ2-7; clone_size: many; cdr3_aa: CASSLAGVSTYEQYF; cdr3_nt: TGTGCCAGCAGTTTAGCAGGGGTGTCAACCTACGAGCAGTACTTC
d_call: .; v_call: TRBV4-3; j_call: TRBJ2-7; clone_size: .; cdr3_aa: CASSQDSKGHKTCEQYF; cdr3_nt: TGCGCCAGCAGCCAAGATTCTAAGGGACACAAAACCTGCGAGCAGTACTTC
d_call: .; v_call: TRBV11-3; j_call: TRBJ2-3; clone_size: few; cdr3_aa: CASSLGAGASTDTQYF; cdr3_nt: TGTGCCAGCAGCTTAGGGGCAGGGGCCAGCACAGATACGCAGTATTTT
d_call: .; v_call: TRBV20-1; j_call: TRBJ2-7; clone_size: many; cdr3_aa: CSAQKSGVPFEQYF; cdr3_nt: TGCAGTGCCCAGAAGTCGGGAGTCCCCTTCGAGCAGTACTTC
d_call: TRBD1; v_call: TRBV30; j_call: TRBJ1-3; clone_size: .; cdr3_aa: CAWSRDRTGNTIYF; cdr3_nt: TGTGCCTGGAGCCGGGACAGAACTGGAAACACCATATATTTT
d_call: TRBD2; v_call: TRBV20-1; j_call: TRBJ2-3; clone_size: many; cdr3_aa: CSVSKGLAGARTDTQYF; cdr3_nt: TGCAGTGTCTCCAAAGGACTAGCGGGAGCGCGCACAGATACGCAGTATTTT
d_call: .; v_call: TRBV9; j_call: TRBJ2-7; clone_size: .; cdr3_aa: CASSVTIDYERYF; cdr3_nt: TGTGCCAGCAGCGTGACAATCGATTACGAGCGGTACTTC
d_call: .; v_call: TRBV18; j_call: TRBJ2-6; clone_size: few; cdr3_aa: CASSGTSGANVLTF; cdr3_nt: TGTGCCAGCTCGGGAACCTCTGGGGCCAACGTCCTGACTTTC
d_call: .; v_call: TRBV4-2; j_call: TRBJ2-3; clone_size: many; cdr3_aa: CASSQDDGDADTQYF; cdr3_nt: TGTGCCAGCAGCCAAGATGATGGAGACGCAGATACGCAGTATTTT
d_call: .; v_call: TRBV5-5; j_call: TRBJ1-5; clone_size: many; cdr3_aa: CASSLEVEDQPQHF; cdr3_nt: TGTGCCAGCAGCTTGGAGGTTGAGGATCAGCCCCAGCATTTT
d_call: TRBD2; v_call: TRBV2; j_call: TRBJ2-3; clone_size: .; cdr3_aa: CASRSGGVPTDTQYF; cdr3_nt: TGTGCCAGCAGGAGCGGGGGCGTACCCACAGATACGCAGTATTTT
d_call: TRBD1; v_call: TRBV20-1; j_call: TRBJ1-6; clone_size: many; cdr3_aa: CSAKGTGAVWSPLHF; cdr3_nt: TGCAGTGCTAAAGGGACAGGGGCGGTGTGGTCACCCCTCCACTTT
d_call: .; v_call: TRBV11-2; j_call: TRBJ2-3; clone_size: .; cdr3_aa: CASSLELATTQYF; cdr3_nt: TGTGCCAGCAGCTTAGAACTCGCAACTACGCAGTATTTT
d_call: TRBD1; v_call: TRBV20-1; j_call: TRBJ2-5; clone_size: many; cdr3_aa: CSARYYSGTGQETQYF; cdr3_nt: TGCAGTGCTAGATATTATTCCGGGACAGGGCAAGAGACCCAGTACTTC
d_call: TRBD1; v_call: TRBV6-5; j_call: TRBJ2-7; clone_size: many; cdr3_aa: CASPTGTLYEQYF; cdr3_nt: TGTGCCAGCCCGACAGGGACCCTTTACGAGCAGTACTTC
d_call: .; v_call: TRBV20-1; j_call: TRBJ1-5; clone_size: many; cdr3_aa: CSAGSESNQPQHF; cdr3_nt: TGCAGTGCCGGGAGCGAGAGCAATCAGCCCCAGCATTTT
d_call: TRBD1; v_call: TRBV29-1; j_call: TRBJ2-1; clone_size: many; cdr3_aa: CSVADPRDRGVF; cdr3_nt: TGCAGCGTCGCCGATCCCCGGGACAGGGGGGTCTTC
d_call: .; v_call: TRBV9; j_call: TRBJ2-3; clone_size: many; cdr3_aa: CASNSGPPLEADTQYF; cdr3_nt: TGTGCCAGCAACTCGGGTCCGCCCCTCGAGGCAGATACGCAGTATTTT
d_call: .; v_call: TRBV20-1; j_call: TRBJ2-3; clone_size: .; cdr3_aa: CSASGGGGTQYF; cdr3_nt: TGCAGTGCTAGCGGAGGAGGAGGTACGCAGTATTTT
d_call: .; v_call: TRBV6-2/TRBV6-3; j_call: TRBJ1-2; clone_size: many; cdr3_aa: CASSYGGGDGYTF; cdr3_nt: TGTGCCAGCAGTTACGGCGGGGGCGATGGCTACACCTTC
d_call: .; v_call: TRBV3-1; j_call: TRBJ1-3; clone_size: many; cdr3_aa: CASSIRGGNTIYF; cdr3_nt: TGTGCCAGCAGCATCAGGGGTGGAAACACCATATATTTT